These 22 T cell receptor beta chains came from one sample sequenced in a study of cytomegalovirus exposure and HLA in healthy donors. Primers: 60 Vbeta forward and 13 Jbeta reverse. Data came from immunoSEQ multiplex PCR; TCRdb stores just in-frame clones and leaves some out. Of about 190,000 clones listed, 70% to 75% were seen once; the top ten hold approximately 3%. The sequenced sample was PBMCs. The receptors originated from a woman aged 25 to 45 in good health and CMV-seropositive.

V is TRBV29-1 and J is TRBJ1-2; 7 positions agree with TRBD1. This CDR3 contains 12 residues. Germline V gene sequence: CDR1 SQVTM, CDR2 ANQGSEA. J lost 5 bases, V lost 6 bases, and 6 bases had no gene match. The CDR3 region is CSVIPGQYGYTF. Written as DNA, the CDR3 is TGCAGCGTGATTCCGGGACAGTATGGCTACACCTTC. The variable domain in full, completed from reference TRBV29-1 and TRBJ1-2, reads SAVISQKPSRDICQRGTSLTIQCQVDSQVTMMFWYRQQPGQSLTLIATANQGSEATYESGFVIDKFPISRPNLTFSTLTVSNMSPEDSSIYLCSVIPGQYGYTFGSGTRLTVV.

The chain recombines TRBV4-1 with TRBJ2-7; 7 bases line up with TRBD2. V was clipped by 1 base and J by 5 bases; unmatched bases: 8. Germline-derived CDR1 and CDR2 are MGHRA and YSYEKL. The CDR3 is 15 residues long. For the CDR3, the DNA is TGCGCCAGCAGCCAAGTGGCGGGAGATGTTGACGAGCAGTACTTC. This codes for CASSQVAGDVDEQYF.

The J gene is TRBJ2-7, the V gene TRBV5-6, with a possible D match to TRBD2 (6 bases). The CDR3 sequence is 13 residues long. V was shortened by 5 bases and J by 6 bases, with 15 bases between the two germline ends. From germline, CDR1 is SGHDT and CDR2 YYEEEE. This CDR3 reads CASRLAVGGEQYF. CDR3 bases: TGTGCCAGCAGACTGGCCGTGGGGGGCGAGCAGTACTTC.

The chain uses TRBV27 and TRBJ1-1; TRBD1 matches 7 bases. The CDR3 has 14 amino acids. The trim removed 3 bases at V and 3 bases at J, leaving 4 bases unmatched. Germline V CDR1 and CDR2: MNHEY, SMNVEV (reference sequence). CDR3 DNA sequence: TGTGCCAGCAGTTTCGACAGGGAATACACTGAAGCTTTCTTT. This translates into CASSFDREYTEAFF.

This chain joins TRBV29-1 and TRBJ1-1; D might be TRBD1 (5 bases). The V end lost 6 bases, the J end lost 3 bases, and 17 bases lay between the germline ends. Germline CDR1 and CDR2: SQVTM and ANQGSEA. The CDR3 runs 14 residues. CDR3 DNA: TGCAGCGTCGGAGCAAGGGGCGCGGACACTGAAGCTTTCTTT. It translates to CSVGARGADTEAFF.

The V and J genes are TRBV19 and TRBJ2-5; the match to TRBD2 covers 15 bases. The germline V gene encodes CDR1 LNHDA and CDR2 SQIVND (reference sequence). Trimming took 6 bases from V and 5 from J; bases not matched to a gene: 1. The CDR3 covers 14 residues. This chain's CDR3 is CASSGTSGRETQYF. The CDR3 DNA is TGTGCCAGTAGCGGGACTAGCGGGAGGGAGACCCAGTACTTC.

This chain uses TRBV6-6 with TRBJ2-3; 7 bases are shared with TRBD2. Germline assignment: CDR1 MNHNY and CDR2 SVGAGI (reference sequence). V gave up 2 bases and J gave up 4 bases; unmatched junction bases: 9. This CDR3 is built from 16 residues. The CDR3 spells CASSYTKREGADTQYF. The CDR3 nucleotides are TGTGCCAGCAGTTACACTAAGCGGGAAGGTGCAGATACGCAGTATTTT.

This chain uses TRBV4-1 with TRBJ2-1, with D unclear. The V end was cut by 0 bases, the J end by 1 base, with 10 bases between. Germline CDR1 reads MGHRA; CDR2 reads YSYEKL. The CDR3 covers 16 residues. The DNA for the CDR3 is TGCGCCAGCAGCCAAGATTGGAGTGGGTCCTACAATGAGCAGTTCTTC. It yields the protein CASSQDWSGSYNEQFF.

The chain employs TRBV5-4 and TRBJ2-7; the match to TRBD2 covers 10 bases. This CDR3 is built from 15 residues. The germline V gene encodes CDR1 SGHNT and CDR2 YYREEE (reference sequence). J gave up 4 bases and V 0 bases, and 4 bases lay outside the gene matches. CDR3 protein: CASSLESGRGYEQYF. The CDR3 nucleotides are TGTGCCAGCAGCTTGGAGAGCGGGAGGGGGTACGAGCAGTACTTC.

The chain combines TRBV27 with TRBJ2-3; no clear D gene. The germline V gene encodes CDR1 MNHEY and CDR2 SMNVEV (reference sequence). The CDR3 is made up of 14 amino acids. Between the trimmed V and J ends, which lost 6 bases and 4 bases, there was a span of 14 bases. The CDR3: CASSLTYRADTQYF. DNA of the CDR3: TGTGCCAGCAGCCTGACCTATCGGGCAGATACGCAGTATTTT.

This rearrangement joins TRBV27 to TRBJ2-7; the match to TRBD2 covers 9 bases. CDR1 MNHEY and CDR2 SMNVEV come from the germline V gene (reference sequence). With 5 bases clipped from V and 4 bases from J, the junction kept 9 bases outside the gene matches. The CDR3 has 15 residues. The CDR3 DNA is TGTGCCAGCAGTCCGCGAGGGACTAGCAGTTACGAGCAGTACTTC. As protein: CASSPRGTSSYEQYF.

This clone was seen only a few times. The chain links TRBV6-5 to TRBJ1-3; possible D gene TRBD1, 5 bases. CDR1 MNHEY and CDR2 SVGAGI come from the germline V gene. This CDR3 is 12 amino acids long. Trimming took 6 bases from V and 4 from J, leaving 7 bases between them. CDR3 amino acids: CASRGPGNTIYF. The CDR3 bases are TGTGCCAGCAGGGGGCCAGGAAACACCATATATTTT.

The V call is TRBV6-5, the J call TRBJ1-1, with a tentative D call TRBD1 (5 bases). V was trimmed by 1 base and J by 4 bases, leaving 13 bases between them. This CDR3 is built from 15 residues. From germline, CDR1 is MNHEY and CDR2 SVGAGI. CDR3: CASSYWDGRGTEAFF. CDR3 nucleotide sequence: TGTGCCAGCAGTTACTGGGACGGGCGGGGCACTGAAGCTTTCTTT.

The chain links TRBV6-1 to TRBJ2-7; D unresolved. The CDR3 is 17 residues long. Germline CDR1 MNHNS, CDR2 SASEGT. The V end lost 0 bases, the J end lost 2 bases, and 17 bases lay between the germline ends. CDR3: CASSEAADTTLAYEQYF. CDR3 in DNA: TGTGCCAGCAGTGAAGCGGCCGACACCACCCTTGCCTACGAGCAGTACTTC.

This clone occurred a few times. The CDR3, as DNA: TGTGCCAGCAGTCCCGGAGGGGAGCTGAACACTGAAGCTTTCTTT. As protein: CASSPGGELNTEAFF. The chain employs TRBV6-5 and TRBJ1-1, with a possible D match to TRBD1 (5 bases). The CDR3 loop spans 15 amino acids. V gave up 5 bases and J gave up 0 bases, with 13 bases separating them. Germline V gene lookup returns CDR1 MNHEY and CDR2 SVGAGI.

The rearrangement links TRBV2 to TRBJ1-6; TRBD1 agrees at 10 bases. CDR3 length equals 15 residues. After removal of 6 bases from V and 7 bases from J, the junction contained 6 bases not matched to a gene. CDR1 is SNHLY, CDR2 FYNNEI, per germline. The CDR3 region is CASRRTGGANSPLHF. CDR3 nucleotide sequence: TGTGCCAGCAGAAGGACAGGGGGTGCAAATTCACCCCTCCACTTT.

This rearrangement joins TRBV6-1 to TRBJ1-4; 9 positions match TRBD1. V gave up 7 bases and J gave up 7 bases; unmatched junction bases: 10. The CDR3 contains 15 residues. CDR1 and CDR2 from the germline V gene are MNHNS and SASEGT. The CDR3 is CASIDRGEGIEKLFF. Here the CDR3 DNA reads TGTGCCAGCATCGACAGGGGGGAAGGTATTGAAAAACTGTTTTTT.

The chain links TRBV5-4 to TRBJ2-1; 7 bases line up with TRBD2. Unmatched junction bases numbered 4, after V lost 4 bases and J lost 6 bases. This CDR3 contains 13 residues. Germline V gene data show CDR1 as SGHNT and CDR2 as YYREEE (reference sequence). Here the CDR3 reads CASSSTSANEQFF. Here the CDR3 DNA reads TGTGCCAGCAGCAGCACTAGCGCCAATGAGCAGTTCTTC. The full variable domain, rest sourced from reference TRBV5-4 and TRBJ2-1, is ETGVTQSPTHLIKTRGQQVTLRCSSQSGHNTVSWYQQALGQGPQFIFQYYREEENGRGNFPPRFSGLQFPNYSSELNVNALELDDSALYLCASSSTSANEQFFGPGTRLTVL.

V is TRBV9 and J is TRBJ2-6, with TRBD2 matching 13 bases. The CDR3 has 18 amino acids. Unmatched junction bases numbered 7, after V lost 4 bases and J lost 3 bases. Germline assignment: CDR1 SGDLS and CDR2 YYNGEE. The CDR3 loop reads CASSIGLAGEGGANVLTF. The CDR3 nucleotides are TGTGCCAGCAGCATAGGACTAGCGGGAGAGGGTGGGGCCAACGTCCTGACTTTC.

The table lists this clone with a few counts. V gene TRBV14 combines with J gene TRBJ1-1, with TRBD1 as a possible D gene (5 bases). The germline V gene has CDR1 SGHDN and CDR2 FVKESK. This CDR3 spans 14 amino acids. The V gene lost 4 bases and the J gene lost 1 base, with 10 bases spanning the gap. The CDR3 DNA reads as TGTGCCAGCAGCCTAGGGGCTGAGAACACTGAAGCTTTCTTT. Its protein is CASSLGAENTEAFF.

The V call is TRBV5-4, the J call TRBJ2-7; TRBD2 matches at 15 bases. The CDR3 is made up of 16 amino acids. Germline assignment: CDR1 SGHNT and CDR2 YYREEE (reference sequence). V gave up 4 bases and J gave up 3 bases; unmatched junction bases: 5. CDR3 sequence reads: CASSPGLAGGRYEQYF. CDR3 nucleotide sequence: TGTGCCAGCAGCCCGGGACTAGCGGGAGGACGCTACGAGCAGTACTTC.

The V and J genes are TRBV9 and TRBJ2-2; D is perhaps TRBD1 (5 bases). CDR3 length: 15 amino acids. Germline V gene lookup returns CDR1 SGDLS and CDR2 YYNGEE. V lost 0 bases to trimming and J lost 3 bases, with 9 bases between them. The CDR3: CASSVDQGDTGELFF. The CDR3 DNA follows: TGTGCCAGCAGCGTAGACCAGGGTGACACCGGGGAGCTGTTTTTT.